Below, one TCR beta chain is given with its context. In the source study's methods: Estimation of nucleated cell counts was performed using reference gene primer amplification. Some clones are missing from TCRdb's copy, which holds only in-frame ones; the method was immunoSEQ multiplex PCR. For V, J and clone size, that table is used; D and trimming come from the DNA. The sample shows around 75,000 clones, roughly 90% of them seen only once. The data stem from a study of blood T cell repertoires in COVID-19. Overall study context: Samples representing acute and convalescent COVID-19 were sourced from the United States, Italy and Spain. Sources were T cells, B-cell-depleted T cells, or PBMCs; the material itself was cDNA or gDNA.

The germline gives CDR1 SGDLS, CDR2 YYNGEE. Trimming cost V 3 bases and J 2 bases; bases outside gene matches: 8. This CDR3 spans 16 amino acids. The sequencing input was peripheral blood. The rearrangement links TRBV9 to TRBJ2-1; TRBD1 agrees at 7 bases. This receptor was obtained from a human donor in a cohort sampled during active COVID-19. This CDR3 is CASSGSGTVAYNEQFF. In DNA, the CDR3 is TGTGCCAGCAGCGGCTCCGGGACAGTAGCCTACAATGAGCAGTTCTTC. Complete variable domain (other parts from reference TRBV9 and TRBJ2-1): DSGVTQTPKHLITATGQRVTLRCSPRSGDLSVYWYQQSLDQGLQFLIQYYNGEERAKGNILERFSAQQFPDLHSELNLSSLELGDSALYFCASSGSGTVAYNEQFFGPGTRLTVL.